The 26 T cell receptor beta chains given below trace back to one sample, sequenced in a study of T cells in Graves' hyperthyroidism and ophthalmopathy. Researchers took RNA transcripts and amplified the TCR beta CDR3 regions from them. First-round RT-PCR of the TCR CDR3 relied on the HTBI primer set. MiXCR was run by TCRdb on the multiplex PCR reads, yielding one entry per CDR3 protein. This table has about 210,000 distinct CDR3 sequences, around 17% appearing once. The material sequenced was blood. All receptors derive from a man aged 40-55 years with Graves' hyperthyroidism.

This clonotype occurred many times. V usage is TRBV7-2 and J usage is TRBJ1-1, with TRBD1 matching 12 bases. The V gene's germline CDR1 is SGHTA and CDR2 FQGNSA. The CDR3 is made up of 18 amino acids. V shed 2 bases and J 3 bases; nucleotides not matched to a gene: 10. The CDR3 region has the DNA TGTGCCAGCAGCTTAAACCCCGGGACAGGGGGCGCGGACACTGAAGCTTTCTTT. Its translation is CASSLNPGTGGADTEAFF.

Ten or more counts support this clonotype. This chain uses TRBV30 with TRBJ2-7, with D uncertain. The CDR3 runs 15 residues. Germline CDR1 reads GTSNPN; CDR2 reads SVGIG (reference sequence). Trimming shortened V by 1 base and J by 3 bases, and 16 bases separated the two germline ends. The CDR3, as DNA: TGTGCCTGGAGTGCCGGGCCCTTAAACTACTACGAGCAGTACTTC. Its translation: CAWSAGPLNYYEQYF.

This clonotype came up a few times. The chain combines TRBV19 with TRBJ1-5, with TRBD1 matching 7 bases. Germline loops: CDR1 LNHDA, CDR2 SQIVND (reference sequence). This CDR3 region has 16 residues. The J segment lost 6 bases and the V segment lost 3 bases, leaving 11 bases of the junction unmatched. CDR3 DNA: TGTGCCAGTAGTATTTCAGGGGGTTTGTGGTTTCAGCCCCAGCATTTT. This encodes CASSISGGLWFQPQHF.

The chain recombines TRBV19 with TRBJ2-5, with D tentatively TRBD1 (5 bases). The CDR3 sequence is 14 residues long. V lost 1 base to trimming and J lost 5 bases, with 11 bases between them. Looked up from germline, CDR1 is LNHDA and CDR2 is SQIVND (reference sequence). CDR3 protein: CASSIGQGSETQYF. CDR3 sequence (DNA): TGTGCCAGTAGTATAGGGCAGGGATCGGAGACCCAGTACTTC. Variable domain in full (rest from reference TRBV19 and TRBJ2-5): DGGITQSPKYLFRKEGQNVTLSCEQNLNHDAMYWYRQDPGQGLRLIYYSQIVNDFQKGDIAEGYSVSREKKESFPLTVTSAQKNPTAFYLCASSIGQGSETQYFGPGTRLLVL.

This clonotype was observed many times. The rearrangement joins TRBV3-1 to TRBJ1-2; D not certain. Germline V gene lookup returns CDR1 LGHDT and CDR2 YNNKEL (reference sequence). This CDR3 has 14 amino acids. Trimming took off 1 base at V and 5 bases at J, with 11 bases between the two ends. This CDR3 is CASSQGGYGYGYTF. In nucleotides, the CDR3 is TGTGCCAGCAGCCAAGGAGGTTATGGATATGGCTACACCTTC.

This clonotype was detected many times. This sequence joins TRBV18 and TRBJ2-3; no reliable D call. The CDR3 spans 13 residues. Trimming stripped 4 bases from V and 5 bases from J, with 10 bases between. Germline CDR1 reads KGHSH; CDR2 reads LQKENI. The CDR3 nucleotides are TGTGCCAGCTCACAGGTCCCGCAAGATACGCAGTATTTT. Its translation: CASSQVPQDTQYF.

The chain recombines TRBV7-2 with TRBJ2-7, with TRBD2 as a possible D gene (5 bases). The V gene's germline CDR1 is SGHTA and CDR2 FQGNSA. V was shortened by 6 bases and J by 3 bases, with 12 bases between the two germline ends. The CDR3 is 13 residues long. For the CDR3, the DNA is TGTGCCAGCAGTCAGACCGGGAACTACGAGCAGTACTTC. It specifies CASSQTGNYEQYF.

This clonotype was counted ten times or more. CDR3 nucleotide sequence: TGTGCCAGCAGTACCAGGGGGCCCGTATCGCAGCCCCAGCATTTT. It codes for CASSTRGPVSQPQHF. This rearrangement joins TRBV28 to TRBJ1-5; 8 bases agree with TRBD1. The trim removed 5 bases at V and 7 bases at J, leaving 10 bases unmatched. The CDR3 contains 15 residues. Per the germline V gene, CDR1 is MDHEN and CDR2 is SYDVKM.

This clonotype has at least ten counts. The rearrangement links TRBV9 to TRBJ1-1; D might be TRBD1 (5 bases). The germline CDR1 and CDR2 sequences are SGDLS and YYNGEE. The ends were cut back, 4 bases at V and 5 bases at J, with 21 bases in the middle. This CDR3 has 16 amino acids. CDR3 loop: CASSPRTSFEGTEAFF. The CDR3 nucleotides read TGTGCCAGCAGCCCTCGGACATCTTTCGAAGGTACTGAAGCTTTCTTT.

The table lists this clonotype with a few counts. CDR3 sequence (DNA): TGTGCCAGTAATCCCCGGACAGTGGCAGGGCAGCCCCAGCATTTT. Its protein is CASNPRTVAGQPQHF. The V gene is TRBV19, the J gene TRBJ1-5, with a tentative D call TRBD1 (6 bases). The CDR3 contains 15 residues. CDR1 is LNHDA and CDR2 is SQIVND in the germline V gene (reference sequence). With 7 bases removed from V and 7 bases from J, the gap between germline ends came to 20 bases.

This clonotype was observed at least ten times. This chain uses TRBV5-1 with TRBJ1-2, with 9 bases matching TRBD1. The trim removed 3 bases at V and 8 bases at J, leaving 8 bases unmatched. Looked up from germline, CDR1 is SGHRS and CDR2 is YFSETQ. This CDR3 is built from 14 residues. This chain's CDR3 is CASSYSGTGFGYTF. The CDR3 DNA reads TGCGCCAGCAGCTACTCCGGGACAGGGTTCGGCTACACCTTC.

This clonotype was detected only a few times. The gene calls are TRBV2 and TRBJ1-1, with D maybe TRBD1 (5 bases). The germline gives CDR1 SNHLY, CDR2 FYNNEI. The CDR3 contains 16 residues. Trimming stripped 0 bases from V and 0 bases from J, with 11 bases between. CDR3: CASSEALGLLNTEAFF. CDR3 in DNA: TGTGCCAGCAGTGAAGCTTTGGGACTGCTGAACACTGAAGCTTTCTTT.

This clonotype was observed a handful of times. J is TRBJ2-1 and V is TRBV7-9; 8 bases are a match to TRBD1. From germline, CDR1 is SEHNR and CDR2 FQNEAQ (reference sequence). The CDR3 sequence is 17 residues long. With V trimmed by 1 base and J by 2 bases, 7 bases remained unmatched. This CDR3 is CASSLGTGTLTYNEQFF. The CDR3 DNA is TGTGCCAGCAGCTTAGGGACAGGGACATTAACCTACAATGAGCAGTTCTTC.

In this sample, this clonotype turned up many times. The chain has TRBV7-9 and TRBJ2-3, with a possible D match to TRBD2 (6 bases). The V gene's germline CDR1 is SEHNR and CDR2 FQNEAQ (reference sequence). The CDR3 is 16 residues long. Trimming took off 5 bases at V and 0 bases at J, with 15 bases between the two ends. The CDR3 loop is CASSPPGVSSTDTQYF. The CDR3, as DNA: TGTGCCAGCAGCCCCCCGGGGGTATCTAGCACAGATACGCAGTATTTT.

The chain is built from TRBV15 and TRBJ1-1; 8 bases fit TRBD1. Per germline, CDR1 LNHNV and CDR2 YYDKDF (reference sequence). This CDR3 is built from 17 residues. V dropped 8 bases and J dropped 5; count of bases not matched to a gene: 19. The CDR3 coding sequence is TGTGCCACCCGCCGAGACAGGGGAAACTGGGCTGGAACTGAAGCTTTCTTT. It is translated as CATRRDRGNWAGTEAFF.

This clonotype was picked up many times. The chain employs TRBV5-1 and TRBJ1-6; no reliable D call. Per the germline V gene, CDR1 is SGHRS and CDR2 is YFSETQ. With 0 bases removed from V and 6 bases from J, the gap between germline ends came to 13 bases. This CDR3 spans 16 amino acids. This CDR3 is CASSLAIRHGNSPLHF. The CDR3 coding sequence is TGCGCCAGCAGCTTGGCTATCCGGCACGGTAATTCACCCCTCCACTTT.

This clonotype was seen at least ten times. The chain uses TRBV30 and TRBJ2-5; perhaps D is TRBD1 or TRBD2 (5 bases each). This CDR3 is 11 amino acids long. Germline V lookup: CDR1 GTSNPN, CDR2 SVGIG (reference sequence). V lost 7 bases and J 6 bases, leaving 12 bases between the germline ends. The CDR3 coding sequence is TGTGCCTACCGTTCGGGGCAGACCCAGTACTTC. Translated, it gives CAYRSGQTQYF.

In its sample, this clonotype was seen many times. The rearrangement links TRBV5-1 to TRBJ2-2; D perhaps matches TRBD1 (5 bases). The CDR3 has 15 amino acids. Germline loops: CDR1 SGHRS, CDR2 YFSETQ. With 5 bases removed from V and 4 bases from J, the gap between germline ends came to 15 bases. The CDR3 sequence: CASSPSQGSTGELFF. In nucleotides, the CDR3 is TGCGCCAGCAGTCCAAGCCAGGGCAGCACCGGGGAGCTGTTTTTT.

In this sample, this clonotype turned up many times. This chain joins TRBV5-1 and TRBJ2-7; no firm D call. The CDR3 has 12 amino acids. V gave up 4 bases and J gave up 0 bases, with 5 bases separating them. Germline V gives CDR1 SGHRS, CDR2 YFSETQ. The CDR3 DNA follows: TGCGCCAGCAGCCGAGCCTCCTACGAGCAGTACTTC. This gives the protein CASSRASYEQYF.

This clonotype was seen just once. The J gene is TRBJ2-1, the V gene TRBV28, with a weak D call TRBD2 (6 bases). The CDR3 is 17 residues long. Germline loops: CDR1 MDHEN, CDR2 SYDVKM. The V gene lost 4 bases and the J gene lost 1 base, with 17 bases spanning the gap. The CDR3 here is CASSSPEAGRSYNEQFF. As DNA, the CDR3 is TGTGCCAGCAGTTCCCCCGAGGCGGGGCGATCCTACAATGAGCAGTTCTTC.

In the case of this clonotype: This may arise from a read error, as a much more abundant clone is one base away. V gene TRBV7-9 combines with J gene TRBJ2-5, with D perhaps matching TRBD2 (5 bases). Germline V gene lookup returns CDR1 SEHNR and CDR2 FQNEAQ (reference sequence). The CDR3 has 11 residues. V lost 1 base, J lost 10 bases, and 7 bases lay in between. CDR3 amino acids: CASSLDGGQYF. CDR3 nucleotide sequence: TGTGCCAGCAGCTTAGACGGAGGCCAGTACTTC.

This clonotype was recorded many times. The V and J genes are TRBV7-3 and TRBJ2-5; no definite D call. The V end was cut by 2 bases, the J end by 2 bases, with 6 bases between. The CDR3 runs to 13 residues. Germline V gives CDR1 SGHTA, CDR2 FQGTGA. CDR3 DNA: TGTGCCAGCAGCTTAGCGGATCAAGAGACCCAGTACTTC. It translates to CASSLADQETQYF.

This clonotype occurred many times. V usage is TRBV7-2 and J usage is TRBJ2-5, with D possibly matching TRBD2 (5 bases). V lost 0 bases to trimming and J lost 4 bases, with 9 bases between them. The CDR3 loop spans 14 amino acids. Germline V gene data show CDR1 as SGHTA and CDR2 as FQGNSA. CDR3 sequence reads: CASSLALGRETQYF. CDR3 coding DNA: TGTGCCAGCAGCTTAGCGTTAGGGAGAGAGACCCAGTACTTC. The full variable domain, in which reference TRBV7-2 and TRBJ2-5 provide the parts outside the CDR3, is GAGVSQSPSNKVTEKGKDVELRCDPISGHTALYWYRQSLGQGLEFLIYFQGNSAPDKSGLPSDRFSAERTGGSVSTLTIQRTQQEDSAVYLCASSLALGRETQYFGPGTRLLVL.

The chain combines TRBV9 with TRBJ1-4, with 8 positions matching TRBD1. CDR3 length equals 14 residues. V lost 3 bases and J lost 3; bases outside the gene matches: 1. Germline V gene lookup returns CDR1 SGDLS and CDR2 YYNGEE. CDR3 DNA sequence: TGTGCCAGCAGCGCGGGACAGGCTAATGAAAAACTGTTTTTT. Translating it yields CASSAGQANEKLFF.

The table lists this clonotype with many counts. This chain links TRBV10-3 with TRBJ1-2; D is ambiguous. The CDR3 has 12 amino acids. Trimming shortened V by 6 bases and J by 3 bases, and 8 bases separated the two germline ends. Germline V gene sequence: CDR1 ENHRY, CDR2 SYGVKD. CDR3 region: CAIRLTDYGYTF. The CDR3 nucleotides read TGTGCCATCAGACTTACTGACTATGGCTACACCTTC.

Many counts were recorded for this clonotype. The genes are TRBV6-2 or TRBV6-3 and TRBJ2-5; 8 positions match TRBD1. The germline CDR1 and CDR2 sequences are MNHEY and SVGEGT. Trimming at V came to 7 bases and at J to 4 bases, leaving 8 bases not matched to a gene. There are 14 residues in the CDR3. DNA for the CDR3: TGTGCCAGCACCCCCCAGGGGGCGTCAGAGACCCAGTACTTC. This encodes CASTPQGASETQYF.